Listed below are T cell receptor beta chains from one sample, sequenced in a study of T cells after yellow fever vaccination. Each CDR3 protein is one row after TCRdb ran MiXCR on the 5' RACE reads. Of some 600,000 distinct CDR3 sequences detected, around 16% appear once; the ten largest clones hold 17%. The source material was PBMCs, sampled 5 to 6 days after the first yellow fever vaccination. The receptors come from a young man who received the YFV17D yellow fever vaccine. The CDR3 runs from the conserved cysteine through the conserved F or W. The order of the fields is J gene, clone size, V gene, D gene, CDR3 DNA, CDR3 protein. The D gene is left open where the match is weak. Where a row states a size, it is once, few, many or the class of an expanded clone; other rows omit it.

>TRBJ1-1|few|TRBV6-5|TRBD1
TGTGCCAGCAGTACACCCCACAGGGGACTGAACACTGAAGCTTTCTTT
CASSTPHRGLNTEAFF
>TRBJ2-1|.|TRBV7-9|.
TGTGCCAGCAGCTTAGGAGGAGGGATAACCGAAGAGCAGTTCTTC
CASSLGGGITEEQFF
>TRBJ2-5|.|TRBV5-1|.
TGCGCCAGCAGCATCCGGCAGGGGTTTACCACACAAGAGACCCAGTACTTC
CASSIRQGFTTQETQYF
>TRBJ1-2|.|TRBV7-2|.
TGTGCCAGCGTACCGGGACTGGGTAACTATGGCTACACCTTC
CASVPGLGNYGYTF
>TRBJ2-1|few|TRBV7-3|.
TGTGCCAGCAGCCCGCACGGGACTTCTGATGAGCAGTTCTTC
CASSPHGTSDEQFF
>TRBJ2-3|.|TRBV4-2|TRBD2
TGTGCCAGCAGCCAAGTTGCTAGCGGGGGGCCCACAGATACGCAGTATTTT
CASSQVASGGPTDTQYF
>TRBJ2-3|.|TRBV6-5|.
TGTGCCAGCAGTTACAACACGGGATTTAGCACAGCTACGCAGTATTTT
CASSYNTGFSTATQYF
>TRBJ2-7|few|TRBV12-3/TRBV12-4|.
TGTGCCAGCAGCCCGCTACAGGGCTACGAGCAGTACTTC
CASSPLQGYEQYF
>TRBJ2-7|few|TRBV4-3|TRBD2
TGCGCCAGCAGTTCCGGGACTAGCGTCCCTGAGCAGTACTTC
CASSSGTSVPEQYF
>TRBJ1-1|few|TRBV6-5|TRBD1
TGTGCCAGCAACCCGACAGGGAAAGCTTTCTTT
CASNPTGKAFF
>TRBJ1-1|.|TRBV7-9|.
TGTGCCAGCAGCTTAGGGGACCGACCATCGAACACTGAAGCTTTCTTT
CASSLGDRPSNTEAFF
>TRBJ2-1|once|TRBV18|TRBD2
TGTGCCAGCTCACCACGCGTAGCGGGGAACAATGAGCAGTTCTTC
CASSPRVAGNNEQFF
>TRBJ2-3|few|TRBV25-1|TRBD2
TGTGCCAGCAGCTCCTTAGGGGACTATTTCACAGATACGCAGTATTTT
CASSSLGDYFTDTQYF
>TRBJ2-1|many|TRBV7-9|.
TGTGCCAGCCAAGGAGCGGCGGGGATGTATGAGCAGTTCTTC
CASQGAAGMYEQFF
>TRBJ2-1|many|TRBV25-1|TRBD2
TGTGCCAGCACCCATAGCGGGGGGGACAATGAGCAGTTCTTC
CASTHSGGDNEQFF
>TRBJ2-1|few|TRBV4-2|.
TGTGCCAGCAGCCAGAGACGAAGTAGTGGGAGGGAGCAGTTCTTC
CASSQRRSSGREQFF
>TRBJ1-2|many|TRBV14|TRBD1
TGTGCCAGCAGCCCCAACAGGGGAAACTATGGCTACACCTTC
CASSPNRGNYGYTF
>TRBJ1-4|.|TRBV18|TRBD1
TGTGCCAGCTCACCGGTACAGGGGTTGGAAAAACTGTTTTTT
CASSPVQGLEKLFF
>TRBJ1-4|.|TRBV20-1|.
TGCAGTGCCATTCGACAGGTCACCAATGAAAAACTGTTTTTT
CSAIRQVTNEKLFF
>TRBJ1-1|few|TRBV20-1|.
TGCAGTGCTAGAGGGAAGAACACTGAAGCTTTCTTT
CSARGKNTEAFF
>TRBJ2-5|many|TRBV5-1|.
TGCGCCAGCAGCCCGTCAGGGGGGGAGACCCAGTACTTC
CASSPSGGETQYF
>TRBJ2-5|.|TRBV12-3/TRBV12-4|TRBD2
TGTGCCAGCAGTCCGCTAGCGGGGGGGACAAGAGACACCCAGTACTTC
CASSPLAGGTRDTQYF
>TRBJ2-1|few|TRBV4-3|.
TGCGCCAGCAGCCAAGATAGGAGGGGCTATGAGCAGTTCTTC
CASSQDRRGYEQFF
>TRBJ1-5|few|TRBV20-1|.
TGCAGTGCTAGAGGACTTATCCGACAGCCCCAGCATTTT
CSARGLIRQPQHF
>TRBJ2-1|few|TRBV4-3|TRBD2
TGCGCCAGCAGCCGAAGGGCAGCGGGGGGGATCAATGAGCAGTTCTTC
CASSRRAAGGINEQFF
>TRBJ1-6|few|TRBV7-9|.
TGTGCCAGCACCTCTCTAGGTGGGGGTAATTCACCCCTCCACTTT
CASTSLGGGNSPLHF
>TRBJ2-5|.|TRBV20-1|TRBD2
TGCAGTGCCCCGTCGAGGACTAGCGGGTGGGAGACCCAGTACTTC
CSAPSRTSGWETQYF
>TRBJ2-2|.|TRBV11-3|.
TGTGCCAGCAGCTTCGTTCGCTCTAGCGAGAACACCGGGGAGCTGTTTTTT
CASSFVRSSENTGELFF
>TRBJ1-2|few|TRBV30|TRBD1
TGTGCCTGGATGACAGGGGCTGGCTACACCTTC
CAWMTGAGYTF
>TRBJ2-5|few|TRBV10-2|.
TGCGCCAGCAGTGAGAATGTGGACACGCAAGAGACCCAGTACTTC
CASSENVDTQETQYF